The clone carrying this T cell receptor beta chain was detected only a few times. Its antigen is undetermined. This specimen belongs to a study of cytomegalovirus exposure and HLA in healthy donors. Study results and limitations: HLA alleles were associated with 16,951 TCR beta sequences in a later analysis at 0.05 false discovery rate. Later analysis reportedly placed an Asian-associated ancestry cluster below the approximately 730-donor mean in N-insertions.

The PCR used 60 Vbeta and 13 Jbeta primers. Assay: immunoSEQ multiplex PCR; the TCRdb copy retains only in-frame clones and omits some. The sample lists 140,000 or so clones, approximately 76% occurring once. Between the trimmed V and J ends, which lost 4 bases and 3 bases, there was a span of 10 bases. The germline V gene has CDR1 SGDLS and CDR2 YYNGEE. The CDR3 runs to 13 residues. The rearrangement joins TRBV9 to TRBJ2-5; the D gene is possibly TRBD1 (6 bases). The sample was PBMCs. The sequence was obtained from a man aged 35 to 55 in good health and CMV-seronegative. CDR3 bases: TGTGCCAGCAGCTTCAGGGGAGAAGAGACCCAGTACTTC. Protein product: CASSFRGEETQYF.